This T cell receptor beta chain was obtained from a study of a mutant IDH1 vaccine in newly diagnosed glioma. About the research overall: Patients previously underwent radiotherapy, temozolomide, or both, and most underwent both.

Generated by immunoSEQ multiplex PCR, the TCRdb table keeps only in-frame clones and is missing some. The data hold around 33,000 clones, with 90% observed a single time. This CDR3 comprises 13 residues. Deletions cut 5 bases from V and 9 bases from J, with 16 bases between. Germline V CDR1 and CDR2: LGHNA, YSLEER. Note on this clone: Its antigen is not known.

The time point here: week 11, during vaccination. Each dose of the vaccine consisted of 300 ug of mutant IDH1 20-mer peptide, with topical imiquimod. The V call is TRBV4-3, the J call TRBJ2-5, with unresolved D. The source is a man aged 18 to 29 with glioma. Sequencing used PBMCs, obtained from a glioma patient whose treatment included an IDH1 peptide vaccine. This chain's CDR3 is CASSSSPSTPQYF. The CDR3 region has the DNA TGCGCCAGCAGCTCATCACCGAGTACTCCCCAGTACTTC.